This passage covers 5 T cell receptor beta chains from one sample sequenced in a study of siplizumab effects on memory and regulatory T cells (dated by TCRdb to the late 2010s). The receptor library was made with the immunoSEQ multiplex PCR assay. TCRdb took this table from immuneACCESS and kept in-frame rearrangements with V and J called. Such tables lack part of the clones; where checked against another copy, unresolved V genes explain under half of the gap, and the rest is unexplained. The table for this sample lists 90,000 to 110,000 clones; about 92% of them were counted only once. Of the sample, 0.32% is held by the ten largest clones. The sample consisted of CD4+ T cells sorted from blood. The source is a human donor in good health.

This sequence joins TRBV27 and TRBJ1-2; D is unclear. Trimming removed 6 bases from V and 6 bases from J, with 14 bases in between. The CDR3 loop spans 13 amino acids. Germline V CDR1 and CDR2: MNHEY, SMNVEV (reference sequence). In DNA, the CDR3 is TGTGCCAGCAGCCGTCCATTGCCGGATGGCTACACCTTC. Protein: CASSRPLPDGYTF.

This rearrangement joins TRBV7-8 to TRBJ2-3; maybe TRBD2 (6 bases). Germline V gives CDR1 SGHVS, CDR2 FQNEAQ. Trimming cost V 2 bases and J 6 bases, with 12 bases left between them. The CDR3 totals 14 residues. CDR3 region: CASSLLAGSDTQYF. The CDR3, as DNA: TGTGCCAGCAGCTTACTCGCGGGGTCGGATACGCAGTATTTT. Supplemented by reference TRBV7-8 and TRBJ2-3, the full variable domain reads GAGVSQSPRYKVAKRGQDVALRCDPISGHVSLFWYQQALGQGPEFLTYFQNEAQLDKSGLPSDRFFAERPEGSVSTLKIQRTQQEDSAVYLCASSLLAGSDTQYFGPGTRLTVL.

This clone has only one observation. This chain links TRBV2 with TRBJ2-5; TRBD1 is a possible D gene (6 bases). The CDR3 contains 13 residues. Germline CDR1 and CDR2: SNHLY and FYNNEI. Trimming stripped 10 bases from V and 2 bases from J, with 14 bases between. As DNA, the CDR3 is TGTGCCACCAGGGGAGATCTACAAGAGACCCAGTACTTC. It codes for CATRGDLQETQYF.

In its sample, this clone was seen a few times. The CDR3 reads CASTEAFF. The CDR3 nucleotides read TGTGCCAGCACTGAAGCTTTCTTT. The chain has TRBV14 and TRBJ1-1; D is unresolved. Germline assignment: CDR1 SGHDN and CDR2 FVKESK. Deletions cut 7 bases from V and 6 bases from J, with 0 bases between. The CDR3 consists of 8 residues.

The gene calls are TRBV7-9 and TRBJ2-7; the D gene is possibly TRBD1 (6 bases). The CDR3 is 14 amino acids. Germline V gene lookup returns CDR1 SEHNR and CDR2 FQNEAQ (reference sequence). The ends were cut back, 1 base at V and 9 bases at J, with 16 bases in the middle. The CDR3: CASSLGQGQSAQYF. The CDR3, as DNA: TGTGCCAGCAGCTTAGGGCAGGGGCAATCGGCGCAGTACTTC.